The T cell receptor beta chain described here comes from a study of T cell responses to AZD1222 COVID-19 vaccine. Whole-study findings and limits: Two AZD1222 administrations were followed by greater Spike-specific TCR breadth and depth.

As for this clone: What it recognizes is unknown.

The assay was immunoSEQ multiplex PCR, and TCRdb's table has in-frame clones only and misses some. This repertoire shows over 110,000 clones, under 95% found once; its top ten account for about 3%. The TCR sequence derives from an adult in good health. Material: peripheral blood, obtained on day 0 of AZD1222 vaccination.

CDR3: CASSLMTGQRGGYTF. DNA of the CDR3: TGTGCCAGCAGCTTAATGACAGGGCAGCGTGGTGGCTACACCTTC. This chain connects TRBV7-2 to TRBJ1-2; 7 bases fit TRBD1. The CDR3 has 15 residues. Trimming cost V 2 bases and J 7 bases; bases outside gene matches: 10. Germline V gene data show CDR1 as SGHTA and CDR2 as FQGNSA. The entire variable domain, with the rest obtained from reference TRBV7-2 and TRBJ1-2, is as follows: GAGVSQSPSNKVTEKGKDVELRCDPISGHTALYWYRQSLGQGLEFLIYFQGNSAPDKSGLPSDRFSAERTGGSVSTLTIQRTQQEDSAVYLCASSLMTGQRGGYTFGSGTRLTVV.